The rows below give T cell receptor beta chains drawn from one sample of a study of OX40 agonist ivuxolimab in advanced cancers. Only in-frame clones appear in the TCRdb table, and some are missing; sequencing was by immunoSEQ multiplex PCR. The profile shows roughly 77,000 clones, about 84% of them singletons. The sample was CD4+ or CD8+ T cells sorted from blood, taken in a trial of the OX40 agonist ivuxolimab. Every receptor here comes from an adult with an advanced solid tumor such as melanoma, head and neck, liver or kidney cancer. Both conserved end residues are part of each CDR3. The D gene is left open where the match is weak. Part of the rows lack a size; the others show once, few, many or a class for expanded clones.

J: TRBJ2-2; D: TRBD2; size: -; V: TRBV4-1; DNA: TGCGCCAGCAGCCAGGACCTGGCGGGGGGGAACACCGGGGAGCTGTTTTTT; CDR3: CASSQDLAGGNTGELFF
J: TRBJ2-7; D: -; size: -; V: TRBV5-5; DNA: TGCGCCAGCAGCCAAGCAACAGGTGGGGCCTACGAGCAGTACTTC; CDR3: CASSQATGGAYEQYF
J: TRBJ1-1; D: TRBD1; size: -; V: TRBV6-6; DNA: TGTGCCAGCAGTGCTACTCGGGACAGCGGGGTTTTCTTT; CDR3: CASSATRDSGVFF
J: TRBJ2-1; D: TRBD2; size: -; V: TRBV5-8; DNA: TGTGCCAGCAGCATAGCGGGGAGCTCCTACAATGAGCAGTTCTTC; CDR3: CASSIAGSSYNEQFF
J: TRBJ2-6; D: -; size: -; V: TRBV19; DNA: TGTGCCAGTAAGACAGAACACTCTGGGGCCAACGTCCTGACTTTC; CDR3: CASKTEHSGANVLTF
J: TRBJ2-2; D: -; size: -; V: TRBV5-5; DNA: TGTGCCAGCAGCTTGGGGACAGTGAACACCGGGGAGCTGTTTTTT; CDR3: CASSLGTVNTGELFF
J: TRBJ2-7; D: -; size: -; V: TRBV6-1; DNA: TGTGCCAGCAGCCTCAGACAGGGAGGTACTCCCGAGCAGTACTTC; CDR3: CASSLRQGGTPEQYF
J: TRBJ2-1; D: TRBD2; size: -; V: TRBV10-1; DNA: TGCGCCAGCACTACAATAGCGGGGGGGGGTAATGAGCAGTTCTTC; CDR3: CASTTIAGGGNEQFF
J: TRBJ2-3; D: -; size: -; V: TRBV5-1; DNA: TGCGCCAGCAGCGGTCAAGGGGGGAATACGCAGTATTTT; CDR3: CASSGQGGNTQYF
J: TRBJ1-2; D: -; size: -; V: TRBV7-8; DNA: TGTGCCAGCAGCCCGATGCCGGGGAGCGGCTACACCTTC; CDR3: CASSPMPGSGYTF
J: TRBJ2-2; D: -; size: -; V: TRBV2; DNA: TGTGCCAGCAGAGCGCAGGGGACCGGGGAGCTGTTTTTT; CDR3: CASRAQGTGELFF
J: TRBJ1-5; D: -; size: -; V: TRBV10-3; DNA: TGTGCCTCAGGGGAACTATTTCAGCCCCAGCATTTT; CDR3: CASGELFQPQHF
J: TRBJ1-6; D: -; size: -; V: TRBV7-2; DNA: TGTGCCAGCAGCTCCAACAGGGTTCAGAATTCACCCCTCCACTTT; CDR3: CASSSNRVQNSPLHF
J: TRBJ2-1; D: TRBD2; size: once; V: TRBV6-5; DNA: TGTGCCAGCAGGTATACTAGCGGGAGTCGGAATGAGCAGTTCTTC; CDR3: CASRYTSGSRNEQFF
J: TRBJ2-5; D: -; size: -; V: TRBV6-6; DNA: TGTGCCAGCAGCCGGACTCGTCCGGGCGAGACCCAGTACTTC; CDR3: CASSRTRPGETQYF
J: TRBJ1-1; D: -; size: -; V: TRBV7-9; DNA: TGTGCCAGCAGCAGTTTACCGGGGCCTGAAGCTTTCTTT; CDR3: CASSSLPGPEAFF
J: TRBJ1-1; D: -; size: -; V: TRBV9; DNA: TGTGCCAGCAGCGTAGGCAATGCCCACACTGAAGCTTTCTTT; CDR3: CASSVGNAHTEAFF
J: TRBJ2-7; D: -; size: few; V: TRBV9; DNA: TGTGCCAGCAGCGTAGCTGTGAGCTCCTACGAGCAGTACTTC; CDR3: CASSVAVSSYEQYF
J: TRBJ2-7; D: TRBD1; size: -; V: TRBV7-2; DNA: TGTGCCAGCAGCCCAAGGGACAGATTCTACGAGCAGTACTTC; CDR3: CASSPRDRFYEQYF
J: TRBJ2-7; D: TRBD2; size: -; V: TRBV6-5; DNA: TGTGCCAGCAGGCTTACTAGCGAATCTACGAAGCAGTACTTC; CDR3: CASRLTSESTKQYF
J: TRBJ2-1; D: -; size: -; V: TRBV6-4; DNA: TGTGCCAGCAGTGAAAGCCCCGAGGGTGAGCAGTTCTTC; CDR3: CASSESPEGEQFF
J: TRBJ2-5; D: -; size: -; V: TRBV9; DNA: TGTGCCAGCAGCGTGGGGACGGAGCAAGAGACCCAGTACTTC; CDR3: CASSVGTEQETQYF
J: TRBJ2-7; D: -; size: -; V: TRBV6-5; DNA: TGTGCCAGCAGTCGGGACTCTCATTCCTACGAGCAGTACTTC; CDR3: CASSRDSHSYEQYF
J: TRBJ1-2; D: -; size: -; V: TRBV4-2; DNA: TGTGCCAGCAGCTTAGTGGAGTGGCAGGGGATGGATTATGGCTACACCTTC; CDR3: CASSLVEWQGMDYGYTF
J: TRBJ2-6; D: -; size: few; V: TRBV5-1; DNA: TGCGCCAGCAGCCCGGAACCCTACTCTGGGGCCAACGTCCTGACTTTC; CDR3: CASSPEPYSGANVLTF
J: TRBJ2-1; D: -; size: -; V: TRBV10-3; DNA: TGTGCCATCAGTGAGTCCGGGGACTCCTACAATGAGCAGTTCTTC; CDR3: CAISESGDSYNEQFF
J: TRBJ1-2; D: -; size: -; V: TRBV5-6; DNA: TGTGCCAGCAGCTTGGAGGCAGGGCTCTATGGCTACACCTTC; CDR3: CASSLEAGLYGYTF
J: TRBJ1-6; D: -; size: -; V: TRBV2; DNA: TGTGCCAGCAGTGAAGCGCGAGGGGGGCATTCACCCCTCCACTTT; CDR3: CASSEARGGHSPLHF
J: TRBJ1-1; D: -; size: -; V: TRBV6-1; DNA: TGTGCCAGCAGGAGCTGGGCAAACACTGAAGCTTTCTTT; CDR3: CASRSWANTEAFF
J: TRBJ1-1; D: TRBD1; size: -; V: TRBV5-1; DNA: TGCGCCAGCAGCCCGTTACAGGGGGATTTAGATGAAGCTTTCTTT; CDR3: CASSPLQGDLDEAFF
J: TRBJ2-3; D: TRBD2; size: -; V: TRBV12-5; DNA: TGTGCTAGTTCGACTAGCGGCACAGATACGCAGTATTTT; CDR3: CASSTSGTDTQYF
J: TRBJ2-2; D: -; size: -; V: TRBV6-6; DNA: TGTGCCAGCAGTCACCCAAGACGCCCCGGGGAGCTGTTTTTT; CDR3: CASSHPRRPGELFF
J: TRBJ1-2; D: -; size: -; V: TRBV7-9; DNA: TGTGCCAGCAGCTTACACGGTTACTATGGCTACACCTTC; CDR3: CASSLHGYYGYTF